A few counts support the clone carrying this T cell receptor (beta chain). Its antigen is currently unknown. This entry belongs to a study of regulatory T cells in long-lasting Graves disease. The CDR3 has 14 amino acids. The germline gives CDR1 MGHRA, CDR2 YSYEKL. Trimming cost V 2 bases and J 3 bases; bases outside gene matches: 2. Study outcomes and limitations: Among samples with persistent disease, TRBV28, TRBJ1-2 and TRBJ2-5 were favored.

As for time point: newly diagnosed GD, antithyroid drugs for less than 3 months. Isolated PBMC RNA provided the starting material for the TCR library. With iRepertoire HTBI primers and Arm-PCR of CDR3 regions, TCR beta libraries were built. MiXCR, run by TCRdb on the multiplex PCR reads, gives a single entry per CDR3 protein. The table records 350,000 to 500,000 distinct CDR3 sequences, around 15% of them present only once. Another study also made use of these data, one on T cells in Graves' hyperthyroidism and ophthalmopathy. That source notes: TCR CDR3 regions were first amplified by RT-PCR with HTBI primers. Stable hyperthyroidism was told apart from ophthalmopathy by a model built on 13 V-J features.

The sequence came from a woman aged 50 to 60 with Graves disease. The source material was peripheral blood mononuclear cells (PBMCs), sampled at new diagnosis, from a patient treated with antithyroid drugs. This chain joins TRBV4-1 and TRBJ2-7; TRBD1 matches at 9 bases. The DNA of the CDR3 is TGCGCCAGCAGCCAACAGACAGGGGGCTACGAGCAGTACTTC. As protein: CASSQQTGGYEQYF.